Following are 10 T cell receptor beta chains from one sample sequenced in a study of T cells in localized non-small cell lung cancer. The method was immunoSEQ multiplex PCR; TCRdb's version includes in-frame clones alone and lacks a portion of them. Altogether roughly 38,000 clones are present, around 83% being singletons, with the ten largest covering over 6%. The material sequenced was peripheral blood, taken before any cancer treatment. Receptor source: a woman aged 18-49 years with stage III lung adenocarcinoma.

This chain connects TRBV7-2 to TRBJ2-2, with TRBD2 identical over 9 bases. The J segment lost 1 base and the V segment lost 7 bases, leaving 7 bases of the junction unmatched. The length of the CDR3 is 16 residues. CDR1 is SGHTA and CDR2 is FQGNSA in the germline V gene. The chain's CDR3 is CASTPSGTQNTGELFF. The CDR3, as DNA: TGTGCCAGCACCCCTAGCGGGACCCAGAACACCGGGGAGCTGTTTTTT.

This sequence joins TRBV5-1 and TRBJ2-1; 8 positions agree with TRBD2. CDR3 length: 14 amino acids. The germline V gene encodes CDR1 SGHRS and CDR2 YFSETQ. The junction had 5 bases not matched to a gene; V was cut back by 4 bases and J by 5 bases. CDR3 DNA: TGCGCCAGCAGCGTACTAGCGGATCACAATGAGCAGTTCTTC. Translated: CASSVLADHNEQFF.

This clone was found once. V gene TRBV7-9 combines with J gene TRBJ2-5, with 8 bases identical to TRBD2. The J segment lost 6 bases and the V segment lost 5 bases, leaving 5 bases of the junction unmatched. CDR3 length: 13 residues. CDR1 is SEHNR, CDR2 FQNEAQ, per germline (reference sequence). The CDR3 is CASSPGGAQTQYF. The CDR3 nucleotides are TGTGCCAGCAGCCCCGGGGGGGCACAGACCCAGTACTTC. The full variable domain, rest sourced from reference TRBV7-9 and TRBJ2-5, is DTGVSQNPRHKITKRGQNVTFRCDPISEHNRLYWYRQTLGQGPEFLTYFQNEAQLEKSRLLSDRFSAERPKGSFSTLEIQRTEQGDSAMYLCASSPGGAQTQYFGPGTRLLVL.

This chain uses TRBV2 with TRBJ1-6, with 7 bases aligning to TRBD1. The germline V gene has CDR1 SNHLY and CDR2 FYNNEI. The CDR3 covers 14 residues. V trimming: 9 bases; J trimming: 9 bases; junction bases outside the gene matches: 11. Written as DNA, the CDR3 is TGTGCCAGTACCCGACAGGGCGTGGGTTCACCCCTCCACTTT. Residues: CASTRQGVGSPLHF.

This chain joins TRBV27 and TRBJ1-2; no clear D. Per the germline V gene, CDR1 is MNHEY and CDR2 is SMNVEV (reference sequence). This CDR3 contains 11 residues. Trimming took 9 bases from V and 4 from J, leaving 9 bases between them. For the CDR3, the DNA is TGTGCCAGTGGTCGGACCTATGGCTACACCTTC. Protein: CASGRTYGYTF.

V and J are TRBV19 and TRBJ2-7; 8 bases are a match to TRBD1. Losses at the gene ends were 6 bases for V and 1 base for J; bases not matched to a gene: 5. CDR1 and CDR2 (germline): LNHDA, SQIVND (reference sequence). The CDR3 is made up of 14 amino acids. The CDR3, as DNA: TGTGCCAGTAGGCTTACAGGGGGGTCCTACGAGCAGTACTTC. It is translated as CASRLTGGSYEQYF.

The chain couples TRBV6-6 to TRBJ2-1, with 8 bases lining up with TRBD2. Germline lookup yields CDR1 MNHNY and CDR2 SVGAGI (reference sequence). With 3 bases clipped from V and 10 bases from J, the junction kept 5 bases outside the gene matches. This CDR3 is built from 13 residues. CDR3 in DNA: TGTGCCAGCAGTTATTACGAGCGGGGGGAGCAGTTCTTC. Amino acid sequence: CASSYYERGEQFF.

The chain couples TRBV5-1 to TRBJ1-1; D may be TRBD1 (5 bases). The CDR3 runs to 20 residues. Between the trimmed V and J ends, which lost 0 bases and 0 bases, there was a span of 24 bases. The germline V gene has CDR1 SGHRS and CDR2 YFSETQ. The CDR3 coding sequence is TGCGCCAGCAGCTTGGAAGGGACGGCCCGGCAAGTCCCTTTGAACACTGAAGCTTTCTTT. Residues: CASSLEGTARQVPLNTEAFF. Variable domain in full (rest from reference TRBV5-1 and TRBJ1-1): KAGVTQTPRYLIKTRGQQVTLSCSPISGHRSVSWYQQTPGQGLQFLFEYFSETQRNKGNFPGRFSGRQFSNSRSEMNVSTLELGDSALYLCASSLEGTARQVPLNTEAFFGQGTRLTVV.

The V and J genes are TRBV19 and TRBJ1-2; tentatively, D is TRBD1 (5 bases). V lost 6 bases and J 3 bases, leaving 17 bases between the germline ends. There are 15 residues in the CDR3. Germline CDR1 is LNHDA and CDR2 is SQIVND (reference sequence). CDR3 coding DNA: TGTGCCAGTAGGGACATGACGTCAGGATACTATGGCTACACCTTC. Amino acid sequence: CASRDMTSGYYGYTF.

The chain joins TRBV14 to TRBJ1-1; no reliable D call. This CDR3 region has 13 residues. Trimming removed 2 bases at V and 5 bases at J, with 9 bases between. Germline V gene data show CDR1 as SGHDN and CDR2 as FVKESK. The CDR3 is CASSQLTGTEAFF. Written as DNA, the CDR3 is TGTGCCAGCAGCCAATTAACGGGAACTGAAGCTTTCTTT. The entire variable domain, with the rest obtained from reference TRBV14 and TRBJ1-1, is as follows: EAGVTQFPSHSVIEKGQTVTLRCDPISGHDNLYWYRRVMGKEIKFLLHFVKESKQDESGMPNNRFLAERTGGTYSTLKVQPAELEDSGVYFCASSQLTGTEAFFGQGTRLTVV.